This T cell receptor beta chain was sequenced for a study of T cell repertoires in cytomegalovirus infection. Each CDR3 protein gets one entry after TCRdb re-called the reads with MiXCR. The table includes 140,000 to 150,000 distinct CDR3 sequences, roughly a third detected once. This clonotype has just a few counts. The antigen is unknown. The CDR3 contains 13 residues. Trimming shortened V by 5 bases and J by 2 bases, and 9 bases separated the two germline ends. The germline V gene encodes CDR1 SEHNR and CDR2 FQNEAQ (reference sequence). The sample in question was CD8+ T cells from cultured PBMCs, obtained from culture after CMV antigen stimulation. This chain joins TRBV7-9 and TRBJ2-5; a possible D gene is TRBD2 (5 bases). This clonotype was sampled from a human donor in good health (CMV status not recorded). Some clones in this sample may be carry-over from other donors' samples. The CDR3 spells CASSPGRQETQYF. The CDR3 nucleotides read TGTGCCAGCAGCCCGGGAAGGCAAGAGACCCAGTACTTC.